This T cell receptor beta chain was documented in a study of Tregs in tolerant kidney transplant recipients. The CDR3 extends over 15 amino acids. V dropped 3 bases and J dropped 4; count of bases not matched to a gene: 9. Germline values: CDR1 SNHLY, CDR2 FYNNEI. TCRdb's copy holds only in-frame clones and misses some; the assay was immunoSEQ multiplex PCR. The sample has under 100,000 clones; around 94% are singletons. What was sequenced was CD8+ T cells from blood. V and J are TRBV2 and TRBJ2-7; TRBD2 agrees at 7 bases. This sequence originates from a human donor in good health. This chain's CDR3 is CASSELSGTIYEQYF. Here the CDR3 DNA reads TGTGCCAGCAGTGAGCTCAGCGGGACTATATACGAGCAGTACTTC.